One and the same sample provided the 3 T cell receptor beta chains below, sequenced in a study of persistence of HIV-infected CD4 T cells. The antigens for these receptors are not known. Cells were stimulated with overlapping HIV-1 Gag 15-mer peptides. CD40L/CD69 double-negative CD45RO-high memory CD4+ T cells were collected. This was the immunoSEQ version 4 assay in survey mode. Only in-frame clones appear in the TCRdb table, and some are missing; sequencing was by immunoSEQ multiplex PCR. The sample consists of roughly 32,000 clones, roughly 80% of them appearing once. The sequences come from CD4+ T cells sorted from PBMCs after approximately 19-hour stimulation, collected from a patient who received antiretroviral therapy. Receptor source: an adult woman with HIV who was CMV-seropositive.

The chain joins TRBV5-6 to TRBJ2-5, with 10 nucleotides matching TRBD1. This CDR3 spans 15 amino acids. Germline trimming cut 0 bases from V and 5 bases from J; bases unmatched to any gene: 4. Germline-derived CDR1 and CDR2 are SGHDT and YYEEEE. CDR3 sequence (DNA): TGTGCCAGCAGCTTGGTGGGACAGGGGAGGGAGACCCAGTACTTC. Residues: CASSLVGQGRETQYF.

J is TRBJ1-2 and V is TRBV20-1, with 12 bases matching TRBD1. From germline, CDR1 is DFQATT and CDR2 SNEGSKA (reference sequence). After removal of 5 bases from V and 8 bases from J, the junction contained 9 bases not matched to a gene. The CDR3 extends over 14 amino acids. CDR3 sequence: CSAGAGTGGWGYTF. The CDR3 DNA is TGCAGTGCTGGTGCCGGGACAGGGGGCTGGGGCTACACCTTC.

This clone appeared a few times. The chain uses TRBV10-3 and TRBJ1-2; D may be TRBD1 (5 bases). The CDR3 is made up of 13 amino acids. The V end was cut by 2 bases, the J end by 6 bases, with 10 bases between. Germline assignment: CDR1 ENHRY and CDR2 SYGVKD. CDR3 sequence: CAISEAGKNGYTF. CDR3 coding DNA: TGTGCCATCAGTGAGGCAGGGAAGAATGGCTACACCTTC.